This T cell receptor beta chain was identified in a study of response to subunit inactivated influenza vaccine. Whole-study results and caveats: With each seasonal influenza vaccination, the authors suggested, few new T cells are recruited.

This clonotype was observed a few times. Its antigen is not known. This CDR3 comprises 13 residues. V was shortened by 6 bases and J by 6 bases, with 11 bases between the two germline ends. TCRdb used MiXCR to reprocess the RT-PCR reads, holding one entry per CDR3 protein. The sample shows 600,000 to 850,000 distinct CDR3 sequences, approximately 14% of them seen only once. The sample consisted of PBMCs from blood, taken about 14 days before vaccination. This receptor was taken from a man aged 50-59 years who received an inactivated influenza vaccine. The genes are TRBV12-3 or TRBV12-4 and TRBJ2-2; D is unresolved. In DNA, the CDR3 is TGTGCCAGCAGCTCCTCCTCAGCCGGGGAGCTGTTTTTT. Amino acids: CASSSSSAGELFF.